This passage covers 30 T cell receptor beta chains from one sample sequenced in a study of beta chain features in type 1 diabetes. What was sequenced were expressed TCRB transcripts, since all of the isolated RNA had been reverse transcribed. TCRdb keeps only in-frame clones here, not all; method: immunoSEQ multiplex PCR. The repertoire consists of around 180,000 clones, with approximately 13% occurring once and the leading ten covering less than 0.7%. The specimen sequenced was central memory CD4+ T cells from blood. These receptor sequences come from a woman aged 18-29 years in good health.

V and J are TRBV7-2 and TRBJ2-7; 10 nucleotides match TRBD1. J was trimmed by 1 base and V by 3 bases; bases with no gene match: 6. The CDR3 covers 16 residues. Germline CDR1 is SGHTA and CDR2 is FQGNSA. CDR3 protein: CASSLTGTGVSYEQYF. For the CDR3, the DNA is TGTGCCAGCAGCTTGACCGGGACAGGGGTGTCCTACGAGCAGTACTTC.

V gene TRBV5-4 combines with J gene TRBJ2-7; 7 bases are a match to TRBD2. Germline V gives CDR1 SGHNT, CDR2 YYREEE (reference sequence). V gave up 4 bases and J gave up 5 bases; unmatched junction bases: 12. The CDR3 is made up of 15 amino acids. The CDR3 nucleotides read TGTGCCAGCAGCGCCGCCCGGGACTACCCCCACGAGCAGTACTTC. Residues: CASSAARDYPHEQYF.

This clone was counted a few times. The rearrangement links TRBV18 to TRBJ1-1; no clear D gene. The CDR3 has 13 amino acids. CDR1 and CDR2 (germline): KGHSH, LQKENI. With 6 bases removed from V and 1 base from J, the gap between germline ends came to 9 bases. The CDR3 sequence: CASSGDGNTEAFF. The CDR3 DNA sequence: TGTGCCAGCTCCGGGGATGGGAACACTGAAGCTTTCTTT.

The chain uses TRBV14 and TRBJ2-1, with a possible D match to TRBD1 (6 bases). The CDR3 length is 15 residues. The V and J ends lost 4 bases and 5 bases respectively, with 15 bases between them. Germline V gene lookup returns CDR1 SGHDN and CDR2 FVKESK. The CDR3 protein is CASSPRPNRDNEQFF. Here the CDR3 DNA reads TGTGCCAGCAGCCCGAGACCCAACAGGGACAATGAGCAGTTCTTC.

This clone has only one observation. This sequence joins TRBV10-1 and TRBJ2-7, with unresolved D. The V and J ends lost 3 bases and 3 bases respectively, with 15 bases between them. The germline gives CDR1 WNHNN, CDR2 SYGVQD (reference sequence). The CDR3 totals 15 residues. CDR3 region: CASSEDISPVYEQYF. Here the CDR3 DNA reads TGCGCCAGCAGTGAAGACATTTCCCCCGTCTACGAGCAGTACTTC.

This clone was recorded a few times. CDR3 sequence reads: CASFRDSNQPQHF. The CDR3 nucleotides read TGTGCCAGCTTCCGAGATAGCAATCAGCCCCAGCATTTT. The chain employs TRBV18 and TRBJ1-5, with D hard to call. V was clipped by 7 bases and J by 0 bases, with 7 bases between them. Germline-derived CDR1 and CDR2 are KGHSH and LQKENI. The CDR3 covers 13 residues.

This clone has just a few counts. CDR3 sequence reads: CATSRDSGRAGETQYF. The CDR3 bases are TGTGCCACCAGCAGAGATAGCGGGAGGGCCGGGGAGACCCAGTACTTC. V and J are TRBV15 and TRBJ2-5; TRBD2 agrees at 11 bases. The CDR3 sequence is 16 residues long. Germline CDR1 reads LNHNV; CDR2 reads YYDKDF (reference sequence). The J segment lost 5 bases and the V segment lost 0 bases, leaving 5 bases of the junction unmatched.

The V call is TRBV6-6, the J call TRBJ1-4; 7 positions agree with TRBD1. Losses at the gene ends were 5 bases for V and 10 bases for J; bases not matched to a gene: 13. This CDR3 comprises 15 residues. Per the germline V gene, CDR1 is MNHNY and CDR2 is SVGAGI (reference sequence). CDR3: CASSPMNRGVGKLFF. As DNA, the CDR3 is TGTGCCAGCAGTCCCATGAACAGGGGAGTAGGAAAACTGTTTTTT.

This chain uses TRBV10-2 with TRBJ1-1; TRBD1 matches 7 bases. Germline CDR1 and CDR2: WSHSY and SAAADI. V lost 6 bases, J lost 2 bases, and 9 bases stayed unmatched. This CDR3 is 15 amino acids long. In nucleotides, the CDR3 is TGCGCCAGCAGGACGGTGGGGGACAGAAACACTGAAGCTTTCTTT. Encoded protein: CASRTVGDRNTEAFF.

The V and J genes are TRBV29-1 and TRBJ2-7, with D possibly being TRBD2 (6 bases). With 4 bases removed from V and 5 bases from J, the gap between germline ends came to 12 bases. CDR1 is SQVTM, CDR2 ANQGSEA, per germline. This CDR3 contains 12 residues. CDR3 bases: TGCAGCGTTGGTGGAGGGGCGAACGAGCAGTACTTC. This gives the protein CSVGGGANEQYF.

The table lists this clone with a few counts. The chain combines TRBV7-9 with TRBJ2-5, with 14 bases identical to TRBD2. Looked up from germline, CDR1 is SEHNR and CDR2 is FQNEAQ (reference sequence). Germline trimming cut 5 bases from V and 4 bases from J; bases unmatched to any gene: 12. CDR3 length: 18 residues. CDR3 DNA: TGTGCCAGCAGCCCAGGTGGGACTAGCGGGAGCGGCAGAGAGACCCAGTACTTC. This encodes CASSPGGTSGSGRETQYF.

The chain is built from TRBV7-2 and TRBJ2-3; D ambiguous. Trimming shortened V by 5 bases and J by 9 bases, and 15 bases separated the two germline ends. Germline assignment: CDR1 SGHTA and CDR2 FQGNSA. The CDR3 has 13 residues. CDR3 sequence reads: CASSEENSWTQYF. The CDR3 nucleotides are TGTGCCAGCAGCGAGGAGAACTCCTGGACGCAGTATTTT. Supplemented by reference TRBV7-2 and TRBJ2-3, the full variable domain reads GAGVSQSPSNKVTEKGKDVELRCDPISGHTALYWYRQSLGQGLEFLIYFQGNSAPDKSGLPSDRFSAERTGGSVSTLTIQRTQQEDSAVYLCASSEENSWTQYFGPGTRLTVL.

This chain uses TRBV27 with TRBJ2-1, with 13 bases lining up with TRBD2. Germline V gene lookup returns CDR1 MNHEY and CDR2 SMNVEV (reference sequence). The CDR3 loop spans 15 amino acids. Trimming cost V 7 bases and J 15 bases; bases outside gene matches: 15. In DNA form, the CDR3 reads TGTGCCAGCACCAATCCGGGACTAGCGGGAAGGGGTCTGTTCTTC. Protein sequence: CASTNPGLAGRGLFF.

The chain combines TRBV6-5 with TRBJ1-1, with TRBD1 matching over 8 bases. The CDR3 totals 14 residues. Germline CDR1 MNHEY, CDR2 SVGAGI. The V and J ends lost 7 bases and 5 bases, in that order; junction bases with no gene match: 9. Written as DNA, the CDR3 is TGTGCCAGCACCCAACGGACAGGGTGGACTGAAGCTTTCTTT. Translation: CASTQRTGWTEAFF.

The gene calls are TRBV5-1 and TRBJ2-6; D remains unclear. This CDR3 is built from 16 residues. Trimming left V 0 bases short and J 0 bases short, with 7 bases between. The germline gives CDR1 SGHRS, CDR2 YFSETQ. The CDR3 sequence is CASSLAGISGANVLTF. CDR3 DNA sequence: TGCGCCAGCAGCTTGGCGGGTATCTCTGGGGCCAACGTCCTGACTTTC. The full variable domain, in which reference TRBV5-1 and TRBJ2-6 provide the parts outside the CDR3, is KAGVTQTPRYLIKTRGQQVTLSCSPISGHRSVSWYQQTPGQGLQFLFEYFSETQRNKGNFPGRFSGRQFSNSRSEMNVSTLELGDSALYLCASSLAGISGANVLTFGAGSRLTVL.

J is TRBJ2-2 and V is TRBV7-9, with TRBD1 matching over 10 bases. The CDR3 loop spans 18 amino acids. From germline, CDR1 is SEHNR and CDR2 FQNEAQ (reference sequence). The ends lost 2 bases at V and 2 bases at J; junction bases unmatched: 8. CDR3 nucleotide sequence: TGTGCCAGCAGCTTACTAGTATCGACAGGGGGCAACACCGGGGAGCTGTTTTTT. Translating gives CASSLLVSTGGNTGELFF. The full variable domain, completed using reference TRBV7-9 and TRBJ2-2, is DTGVSQNPRHKITKRGQNVTFRCDPISEHNRLYWYRQTLGQGPEFLTYFQNEAQLEKSRLLSDRFSAERPKGSFSTLEIQRTEQGDSAMYLCASSLLVSTGGNTGELFFGEGSRLTVL.

This clone was counted only a few times. The chain is built from TRBV5-8 and TRBJ2-5; D not resolved. The CDR3 has 15 amino acids. Germline V gives CDR1 SGHTS, CDR2 YDEGEE. The V and J ends lost 7 bases and 5 bases respectively, with 21 bases between them. CDR3 protein: CASYFYRGLGETQYF. In nucleotides, the CDR3 is TGTGCCAGCTACTTTTATCGTGGGCTTGGGGAGACCCAGTACTTC.

This clone was seen a few times. Other DNA sequences within the sample encode an identical CDR3. The V call is TRBV29-1, the J call TRBJ2-3; D remains unclear. Germline V gene data show CDR1 as SQVTM and CDR2 as ANQGSEA. Trimming removed 4 bases at V and 1 base at J, with 12 bases between. This CDR3 has 14 residues. The CDR3, as DNA: TGCAGCGTTGGAAGCCGAGGCCGCACAGATACGCAGTATTTT. Protein sequence: CSVGSRGRTDTQYF.

The chain couples TRBV10-3 to TRBJ2-5; D possibly corresponds to TRBD2 (6 bases). The V and J ends lost 6 bases and 5 bases respectively, with 19 bases between them. CDR1 is ENHRY and CDR2 is SYGVKD in the germline V gene. The CDR3 contains 15 residues. CDR3 sequence reads: CAISRATGVEETQYF. The CDR3 DNA is TGTGCCATCAGCAGGGCCACGGGGGTCGAGGAGACCCAGTACTTC.

This chain connects TRBV13 to TRBJ2-1; 12 nucleotides align to TRBD2. Trimming cost V 4 bases and J 3 bases; bases outside gene matches: 10. Germline V gene data show CDR1 as PRHDT and CDR2 as FYEKMQ (reference sequence). The CDR3 has 18 amino acids. The chain's CDR3 is CASSSSWTSGINYNEQFF. The CDR3 nucleotides read TGTGCCAGCAGCTCATCCTGGACTAGCGGGATTAACTACAATGAGCAGTTCTTC.

The CDR3 region is CAISDNGGIATEAFF. In nucleotides, the CDR3 is TGTGCCATCAGTGATAACGGGGGGATTGCCACTGAAGCTTTCTTT. The V call is TRBV10-3, the J call TRBJ1-1; a possible D gene is TRBD1 (5 bases). Trimming left V 3 bases short and J 4 bases short, with 15 bases between. Germline values: CDR1 ENHRY, CDR2 SYGVKD. The CDR3 runs to 15 residues.

V gene TRBV29-1 combines with J gene TRBJ2-1, with 8 bases lining up with TRBD2. The CDR3 covers 14 residues. The germline V gene has CDR1 SQVTM and CDR2 ANQGSEA. V trimming: 4 bases; J trimming: 6 bases; junction bases outside the gene matches: 8. The CDR3 spells CSVVGRAMVNEQFF. CDR3 in DNA: TGCAGCGTTGTCGGGAGGGCCATGGTCAATGAGCAGTTCTTC.

Notes on this clone: Other nucleotide sequences from this sample produce the same CDR3. V and J are TRBV30 and TRBJ1-1, with 8 nucleotides matching TRBD1. Germline V gene data show CDR1 as GTSNPN and CDR2 as SVGIG (reference sequence). The length of the CDR3 is 13 residues. V lost 0 bases, J lost 3 bases, and 0 bases stayed unmatched. The CDR3 DNA follows: TGTGCCTGGAGTGTACAGGGGGACACTGAAGCTTTCTTT. Protein sequence: CAWSVQGDTEAFF.

This clone was observed a few times. The chain couples TRBV18 to TRBJ2-5, with no clear D. Germline V gene data show CDR1 as KGHSH and CDR2 as LQKENI. Trimming shortened V by 3 bases and J by 2 bases, and 10 bases separated the two germline ends. This CDR3 comprises 14 residues. DNA for the CDR3: TGTGCCAGCTCACCGTCCCACCAGCAAGAGACCCAGTACTTC. Its translation: CASSPSHQQETQYF. Based on the CDR3 plus reference TRBV18 and TRBJ2-5, the full variable domain is NAGVMQNPRHLVRRRGQEARLRCSPMKGHSHVYWYRQLPEEGLKFMVYLQKENIIDESGMPKERFSAEFPKEGPSILRIQQVVRGDSAAYFCASSPSHQQETQYFGPGTRLLVL.

This clone was seen repeatedly, ten times or more. The genes are TRBV7-3 and TRBJ2-1, with D perhaps matching TRBD2 (6 bases). The CDR3 has 13 amino acids. The germline V and J ends were trimmed by 5 bases and 10 bases, with 15 bases remaining between them. Germline CDR1 reads SGHTA; CDR2 reads FQGTGA. The CDR3 here is CASSIPPSVEQFF. DNA of the CDR3: TGTGCCAGCAGCATCCCCCCTAGCGTGGAGCAGTTCTTC.

The chain couples TRBV7-9 to TRBJ2-1; 7 positions match TRBD2. Germline V lookup: CDR1 SEHNR, CDR2 FQNEAQ (reference sequence). V was pared by 4 bases and J by 9 bases, with 12 bases of the junction left unmatched. This CDR3 contains 15 residues. The CDR3 DNA reads TGTGCCAGCAGCTCTCAAGCGGGGACCTTCTCTGAGCAGTTCTTC. Protein sequence: CASSSQAGTFSEQFF.

The V call is TRBV2, the J call TRBJ2-3; TRBD2 matches at 9 bases. The CDR3 length is 13 residues. Looked up from germline, CDR1 is SNHLY and CDR2 is FYNNEI. Trimming took 10 bases from V and 2 from J; bases not matched to a gene: 4. Here the CDR3 DNA reads TGTGCCACCACTAGCGGGTACACAGATACGCAGTATTTT. Translation gives CATTSGYTDTQYF.

The genes are TRBV29-1 and TRBJ1-5; tentative D call: TRBD1 (5 bases). The CDR3 is made up of 14 amino acids. CDR1 and CDR2 from the germline V gene are SQVTM and ANQGSEA. Deletions cut 4 bases from V and 7 bases from J, with 17 bases between. The CDR3 DNA reads TGCAGCGTTGCCCTCGGAGGGGCCCTCCAGCCCCAGCATTTT. Protein product: CSVALGGALQPQHF.

V is TRBV20-1 and J is TRBJ2-3; no firm D call. The CDR3 runs to 11 residues. V gave up 6 bases and J gave up 5 bases, with 9 bases separating them. CDR1 is DFQATT and CDR2 is SNEGSKA in the germline V gene (reference sequence). The CDR3 nucleotides are TGCAGTGCAGCTAGTGGAGATACGCAGTATTTT. Translated, it gives CSAASGDTQYF.

In the case of this clone: Other DNA sequences within the sample encode an identical CDR3. The chain employs TRBV30 and TRBJ1-5; 7 bases are a match to TRBD1. Germline V lookup: CDR1 GTSNPN, CDR2 SVGIG (reference sequence). The CDR3 totals 13 residues. Germline trimming cut 0 bases from V and 4 bases from J; bases unmatched to any gene: 0. CDR3 bases: TGTGCCTGGAGTGTACAGGGGAATCAGCCCCAGCATTTT. It translates to CAWSVQGNQPQHF.